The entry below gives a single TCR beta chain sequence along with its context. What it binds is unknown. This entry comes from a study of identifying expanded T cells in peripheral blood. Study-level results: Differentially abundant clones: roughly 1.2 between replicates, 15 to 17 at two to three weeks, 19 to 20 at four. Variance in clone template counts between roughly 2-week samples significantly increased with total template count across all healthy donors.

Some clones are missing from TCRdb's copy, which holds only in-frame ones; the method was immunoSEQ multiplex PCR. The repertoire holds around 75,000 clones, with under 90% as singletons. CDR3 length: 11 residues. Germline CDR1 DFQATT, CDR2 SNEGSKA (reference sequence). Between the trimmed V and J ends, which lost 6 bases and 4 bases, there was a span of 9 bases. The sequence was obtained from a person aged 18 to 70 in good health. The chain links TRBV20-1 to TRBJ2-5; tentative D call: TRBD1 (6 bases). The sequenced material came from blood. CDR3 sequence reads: CSAKDRETQYF. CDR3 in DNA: TGCAGTGCCAAGGACAGAGAGACCCAGTACTTC.